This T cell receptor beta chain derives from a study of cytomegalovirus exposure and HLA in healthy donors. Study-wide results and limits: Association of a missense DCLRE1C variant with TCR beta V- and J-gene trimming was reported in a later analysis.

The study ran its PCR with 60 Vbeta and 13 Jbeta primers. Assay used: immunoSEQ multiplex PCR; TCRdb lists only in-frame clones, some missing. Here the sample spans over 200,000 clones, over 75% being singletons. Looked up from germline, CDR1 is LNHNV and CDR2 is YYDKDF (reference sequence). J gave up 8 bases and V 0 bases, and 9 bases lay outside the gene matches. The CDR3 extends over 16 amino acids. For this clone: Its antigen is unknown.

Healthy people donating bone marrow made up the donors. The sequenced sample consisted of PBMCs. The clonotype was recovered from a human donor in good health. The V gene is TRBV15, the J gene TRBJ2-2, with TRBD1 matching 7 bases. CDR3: CATSREGRGILGELFF. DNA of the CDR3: TGTGCCACCAGCAGAGAGGGCAGGGGGATATTGGGGGAGCTGTTTTTT.